A single sample gave rise to the 10 T cell receptor beta chains below, sequenced in a study of cytomegalovirus exposure and HLA in healthy donors. Both 60 Vbeta primers and 13 Jbeta primers went into the PCR. The repertoire was sequenced with immunoSEQ multiplex PCR; TCRdb's copy has only in-frame clones and lacks some. The data hold 150,000 to 200,000 clones, with 70% to 80% observed a single time. Sequencing was performed on PBMCs. The receptors stem from a man aged 35 to 55 in good health and CMV-seronegative.

The gene calls are TRBV29-1 and TRBJ2-5; 8 bases fit TRBD2. The V gene's germline CDR1 is SQVTM and CDR2 ANQGSEA. The CDR3 length is 13 residues. Losses at the gene ends were 6 bases for V and 5 bases for J; bases not matched to a gene: 8. CDR3 protein: CSVEPGLEETQYF. In nucleotides, the CDR3 is TGCAGCGTCGAACCGGGACTAGAGGAGACCCAGTACTTC. The full variable domain, with the rest looked up from reference TRBV29-1 and TRBJ2-5, is SAVISQKPSRDICQRGTSLTIQCQVDSQVTMMFWYRQQPGQSLTLIATANQGSEATYESGFVIDKFPISRPNLTFSTLTVSNMSPEDSSIYLCSVEPGLEETQYFGPGTRLLVL.

In its sample, this clone was seen a few times. The sample carries other DNA sequences with the same CDR3. V is TRBV9 and J is TRBJ2-2; no firm D call. V shed 1 base and J shed 6 bases, with 7 bases lying between them. There are 13 residues in the CDR3. CDR1 is SGDLS, CDR2 YYNGEE, per germline. In nucleotides, the CDR3 is TGTGCCAGCAGCGTACGAGGCGCCGGGGAGCTGTTTTTT. Protein: CASSVRGAGELFF. The complete variable domain, with remaining parts taken from reference TRBV9 and TRBJ2-2, reads DSGVTQTPKHLITATGQRVTLRCSPRSGDLSVYWYQQSLDQGLQFLIQYYNGEERAKGNILERFSAQQFPDLHSELNLSSLELGDSALYFCASSVRGAGELFFGEGSRLTVL.

This chain joins TRBV27 and TRBJ2-7, with 7 positions matching TRBD2. This CDR3 has 15 amino acids. The germline CDR1 and CDR2 sequences are MNHEY and SMNVEV (reference sequence). The V gene end was trimmed by 3 bases and the J gene end by 0 bases; junction bases not matched to a gene: 5. CDR3 amino acids: CASSFGGNPSYEQYF. The DNA for the CDR3 is TGTGCCAGCAGTTTCGGGGGGAACCCCTCCTACGAGCAGTACTTC.

V and J are TRBV9 and TRBJ2-5; 9 nucleotides match TRBD1. Looked up from germline, CDR1 is SGDLS and CDR2 is YYNGEE. The CDR3 length is 15 residues. Trimming at V came to 3 bases and at J to 2 bases, leaving 5 bases not matched to a gene. The CDR3 nucleotides are TGTGCCAGCAGCGAAGGGACAGGGCTTCAAGAGACCCAGTACTTC. The encoded protein is CASSEGTGLQETQYF.

This chain links TRBV5-6 with TRBJ1-2; 11 bases fit TRBD1. CDR1 is SGHDT, CDR2 YYEEEE, per germline. Trimming at V came to 4 bases and at J to 8 bases, leaving 16 bases not matched to a gene. CDR3 size: 17 residues. CDR3 residues: CASSMGTADRGLQGYTF. In nucleotides, the CDR3 is TGTGCCAGCAGCATGGGCACCGCGGACAGGGGGCTACAGGGCTACACCTTC.

The rearrangement links TRBV5-6 to TRBJ1-4, with 8 bases lining up with TRBD1. With V trimmed by 2 bases and J by 10 bases, 7 bases remained unmatched. The CDR3 length is 14 residues. Germline V gene data show CDR1 as SGHDT and CDR2 as YYEEEE. CDR3 loop: CASSLGQGAGKLFF. DNA of the CDR3: TGTGCCAGCAGCTTAGGCCAGGGGGCCGGAAAACTGTTTTTT.

The rearrangement joins TRBV5-8 to TRBJ1-3; D remains ambiguous. Trimming pared 2 bases from V and 0 bases from J, leaving 9 bases between. The CDR3 spans 15 residues. CDR1 and CDR2 from the germline V gene are SGHTS and YDEGEE. CDR3 DNA sequence: TGTGCCAGCAGCTTTGGGAGATTCTCTGGAAACACCATATATTTT. Encoded protein: CASSFGRFSGNTIYF.

The chain combines TRBV15 with TRBJ1-1; D is undetermined. V gave up 1 base and J gave up 3 bases, with 12 bases separating them. CDR1 LNHNV and CDR2 YYDKDF come from the germline V gene (reference sequence). The CDR3 totals 15 residues. CDR3 sequence (DNA): TGTGCCACCAGCAGAGCTCGGGGTCTGGACACTGAAGCTTTCTTT. This sequence encodes CATSRARGLDTEAFF.

The CDR3 DNA reads as TGTGCCAGCAGTGAATTGGCGGGTAATGAAAAACTGTTTTTT. Its protein is CASSELAGNEKLFF. J is TRBJ1-4 and V is TRBV2, with D uncertain. CDR1 and CDR2 from the germline V gene are SNHLY and FYNNEI. CDR3 length: 14 amino acids. V was cut by 2 bases and J by 4 bases, with 8 bases left in between.

The chain links TRBV18 to TRBJ2-7, with D possibly being TRBD2 (5 bases). Per the germline V gene, CDR1 is KGHSH and CDR2 is LQKENI. Trimming stripped 5 bases from V and 2 bases from J, with 13 bases between. The CDR3 is 14 amino acids. CDR3 nucleotides: TGTGCCAGCTCAACCGCGGGCGAAACCTACGAGCAGTACTTC. Its protein product is CASSTAGETYEQYF.